The 23 T cell receptor beta chains listed next were all sequenced from one sample in a study of CD8 T cells in ankylosing spondylitis. TCRdb ran MiXCR on the 5' RACE reads and lists one entry per CDR3 protein. The table records under 950,000 distinct CDR3 sequences, under 20% of them present only once. Study-wide results and caveats: Eight highly homologous variants made up a TCR beta motif, and this motif appeared characteristic of ankylosing spondylitis blood.

Their specific antigens are unknown. Sample: blood, either unsorted or a sorted T cell fraction (not recorded which). These receptors were collected from a male donor with ankylosing spondylitis.

This clonotype was counted many times. The chain is built from TRBV19 and TRBJ2-1; 9 bases align to TRBD2. This CDR3 region has 12 residues. Germline-derived CDR1 and CDR2 are LNHDA and SQIVND (reference sequence). V shed 8 bases and J 11 bases; nucleotides not matched to a gene: 7. The CDR3 sequence is CASGGGEFKQFF. DNA for the CDR3: TGTGCCAGTGGCGGGGGGGAGTTCAAGCAGTTCTTC.

The rearrangement joins TRBV7-3 to TRBJ2-2, with TRBD2 matching over 7 bases. This CDR3 comprises 15 residues. Germline values: CDR1 SGHTA, CDR2 FQGTGA. V trimming: 2 bases; J trimming: 6 bases; junction bases outside the gene matches: 6. As DNA, the CDR3 is TGTGCCAGCAGCTTAGTGGGAGGGCCCGCCGGGGAGCTGTTTTTT. It translates to CASSLVGGPAGELFF.

This clonotype was detected a few times. The V call is TRBV9, the J call TRBJ2-7, with D possibly TRBD1 on 6 matching bases. With 6 bases removed from V and 2 bases from J, the gap between germline ends came to 12 bases. The CDR3 contains 13 residues. CDR1 and CDR2 (germline): SGDLS, YYNGEE. CDR3 nucleotides: TGTGCCAGCAACAGGGATAAGACCTACGAGCAGTACTTC. It specifies CASNRDKTYEQYF.

This clonotype was counted a few times. The gene calls are TRBV4-3 and TRBJ2-1; 10 nucleotides agree with TRBD2. The V gene end was trimmed by 4 bases and the J gene end by 6 bases; junction bases not matched to a gene: 3. CDR3 length: 14 amino acids. Looked up from germline, CDR1 is LGHNA and CDR2 is YSLEER. The CDR3 nucleotides read TGCGCCAGCAGCCGGCTAGCGGGAGCCAATGAGCAGTTCTTC. Residues: CASSRLAGANEQFF.

This clonotype was seen more than once but under ten times. The chain employs TRBV3-1 and TRBJ2-1; 9 positions agree with TRBD1. V shed 6 bases, J shed 7 bases, and the junction held 10 bases outside the gene matches. The CDR3 has 15 residues. From germline, CDR1 is LGHDT and CDR2 YNNKEL (reference sequence). CDR3 DNA sequence: TGTGCCAGCAGACCGACAGGGGGGTCAAAAAATGAGCAGTTCTTC. Residues: CASRPTGGSKNEQFF.

CDR3 protein: CSARIDRIYDSPLHF. CDR3 nucleotide sequence: TGCAGTGCTAGGATAGACAGGATTTATGATTCACCCCTCCACTTT. The J gene is TRBJ1-6, the V gene TRBV20-1; D possibly corresponds to TRBD1 (6 bases). The V gene lost 3 bases and the J gene lost 8 bases, with 17 bases spanning the gap. The CDR3 sequence is 15 residues long. Germline V gene lookup returns CDR1 DFQATT and CDR2 SNEGSKA (reference sequence).

The rearrangement joins TRBV15 to TRBJ2-7, with D possibly TRBD2 on 5 matching bases. With 5 bases removed from V and 3 bases from J, the gap between germline ends came to 17 bases. The CDR3 is made up of 15 amino acids. CDR1 and CDR2 (germline): LNHNV, YYDKDF (reference sequence). CDR3 loop: CATSFRSSVNYEQYF. DNA of the CDR3: TGTGCCACCAGCTTCCGTAGTAGCGTGAACTACGAGCAGTACTTC.

This clonotype was seen repeatedly, ten times or more. The chain recombines TRBV12-3 or TRBV12-4 with TRBJ1-5, with D perhaps TRBD1 (5 bases). With 7 bases removed from V and 2 bases from J, the gap between germline ends came to 12 bases. This CDR3 has 14 amino acids. Here the CDR3 reads CASTPGLGNQPQHF. Written as DNA, the CDR3 is TGTGCCAGCACCCCAGGGTTGGGCAATCAGCCCCAGCATTTT.

This clonotype was counted between two and nine times. V is TRBV6-5 and J is TRBJ2-5; TRBD1 matches at 8 bases. Unmatched junction bases numbered 6, after V lost 4 bases and J lost 2 bases. The CDR3 has 15 residues. The germline V gene encodes CDR1 MNHEY and CDR2 SVGAGI. The CDR3 bases are TGTGCCAGCAGTTCCCAGACAGGGGTACAAGAGACCCAGTACTTC. As protein: CASSSQTGVQETQYF.

The genes are TRBV12-3 or TRBV12-4 and TRBJ2-7; 8 bases fit TRBD1. Trimming at V came to 6 bases and at J to 1 base, leaving 5 bases not matched to a gene. The CDR3 loop spans 14 amino acids. CDR3 amino acids: CASSTGQVSYEQYF. The CDR3 bases are TGTGCCAGCAGCACGGGACAGGTTTCCTACGAGCAGTACTTC.

The chain uses TRBV12-3 or TRBV12-4 and TRBJ2-2, with 13 bases lining up with TRBD2. Trimming removed 6 bases from V and 10 bases from J; junction bases left unmatched: 11. This CDR3 contains 16 residues. The CDR3: CASSRGTSGVVAELFF. CDR3 sequence (DNA): TGTGCCAGCAGCCGCGGGACTAGCGGGGTTGTAGCGGAGCTGTTTTTT.

V and J are TRBV20-1 and TRBJ2-3; D not resolved. The V end lost 5 bases, the J end lost 4 bases, and 16 bases lay between the germline ends. CDR3 size: 14 residues. From germline, CDR1 is DFQATT and CDR2 SNEGSKA (reference sequence). CDR3 in amino acids: CSAPPAQIADTQYF. The CDR3 nucleotides read TGCAGTGCTCCACCTGCCCAAATAGCAGATACGCAGTATTTT.

The chain is built from TRBV9 and TRBJ2-7; D uncertain. This CDR3 region has 14 residues. Deletions cut 2 bases from V and 6 bases from J, with 15 bases between. Germline V gene lookup returns CDR1 SGDLS and CDR2 YYNGEE. CDR3 loop: CASSVSPLGTEQYF. CDR3 nucleotides: TGTGCCAGCAGCGTCTCCCCCCTGGGAACCGAGCAGTACTTC. Using reference TRBV9 and TRBJ2-7 for the parts outside the CDR3, the full variable domain is DSGVTQTPKHLITATGQRVTLRCSPRSGDLSVYWYQQSLDQGLQFLIQYYNGEERAKGNILERFSAQQFPDLHSELNLSSLELGDSALYFCASSVSPLGTEQYFGPGTRLTVT.

This clonotype has only a few counts. This chain connects TRBV12-3 or TRBV12-4 to TRBJ2-3; 8 nucleotides line up with TRBD2. CDR3 size: 16 residues. J lost 5 bases, V lost 5 bases, and 12 bases had no gene match. CDR3 in DNA: TGTGCCAGCAGTCCCCGCCCCGGGGGGGCAATAGATACGCAGTATTTT. Translation gives CASSPRPGGAIDTQYF.

V usage is TRBV6-5 and J usage is TRBJ1-3; no clear D. Trimming cost V 2 bases and J 1 base, with 9 bases left between them. The length of the CDR3 is 15 residues. From germline, CDR1 is MNHEY and CDR2 SVGAGI. Here the CDR3 reads CASSYRSPSGNTIYF. CDR3 DNA: TGTGCCAGCAGTTACCGTAGCCCTTCTGGAAACACCATATATTTT.

This clonotype was picked up many times. V is TRBV12-3 or TRBV12-4 and J is TRBJ1-2; 7 bases align to TRBD1. J lost 0 bases, V lost 5 bases, and 6 bases had no gene match. The CDR3 covers 15 residues. The DNA for the CDR3 is TGTGCCAGCAGTCCAAGACAGGGAGCTAACTATGGCTACACCTTC. Its protein is CASSPRQGANYGYTF.

The chain joins TRBV5-1 to TRBJ1-4; D may be TRBD1 (5 bases). CDR3 length: 16 residues. Trimming shortened V by 0 bases and J by 4 bases, and 13 bases separated the two germline ends. Germline values: CDR1 SGHRS, CDR2 YFSETQ. This CDR3 reads CASSLVGKGNNEKLFF. Here the CDR3 DNA reads TGCGCCAGCAGCTTGGTTGGCAAGGGGAATAATGAAAAACTGTTTTTT. Full variable domain (remainder filled in from reference TRBV5-1 and TRBJ1-4): KAGVTQTPRYLIKTRGQQVTLSCSPISGHRSVSWYQQTPGQGLQFLFEYFSETQRNKGNFPGRFSGRQFSNSRSEMNVSTLELGDSALYLCASSLVGKGNNEKLFFGSGTQLSVL.

This clonotype was seen only a few times. This chain links TRBV9 with TRBJ2-7, with a possible D match to TRBD1 (5 bases). The CDR3 length is 15 residues. Trimming stripped 2 bases from V and 2 bases from J, with 14 bases between. CDR1 is SGDLS, CDR2 YYNGEE, per germline. The CDR3: CASSVGSGSTYEQYF. Here the CDR3 DNA reads TGTGCCAGCAGCGTCGGTTCAGGGTCCACCTACGAGCAGTACTTC.

This chain joins TRBV7-8 and TRBJ2-2, with 10 bases matching TRBD2. From germline, CDR1 is SGHVS and CDR2 FQNEAQ. After removal of 0 bases from V and 3 bases from J, the junction contained 7 bases not matched to a gene. The CDR3 runs 18 residues. The CDR3 region has the DNA TGTGCCAGCAGCTTAGCGCCCCCTAGCGGGGGTTACACCGGGGAGCTGTTTTTT. Translating gives CASSLAPPSGGYTGELFF.

This clonotype occurred a few times. The chain combines TRBV18 with TRBJ1-1; weak D call: TRBD1 (6 bases). CDR3 length: 16 residues. Looked up from germline, CDR1 is KGHSH and CDR2 is LQKENI. V was clipped by 3 bases and J by 4 bases, with 18 bases between them. The CDR3 here is CASSPEWNRALTEAFF. The DNA of the CDR3 is TGTGCCAGCTCACCGGAGTGGAACAGGGCTCTCACTGAAGCTTTCTTT.

This clonotype was counted between two and nine times. The gene calls are TRBV4-1 and TRBJ1-1, with D perhaps TRBD1 (5 bases). The CDR3 is made up of 13 amino acids. Trimming pared 4 bases from V and 8 bases from J, leaving 14 bases between. Germline V CDR1 and CDR2: MGHRA, YSYEKL. CDR3 sequence (DNA): TGCGCCAGCAGCCGGAGGGACTACGCGGAAGCTTTCTTT. Translating it yields CASSRRDYAEAFF.

In this sample, this clonotype turned up a few times. This rearrangement joins TRBV20-1 to TRBJ1-5, with TRBD1 identical over 11 bases. Trimming at V came to 0 bases and at J to 6 bases, leaving 7 bases not matched to a gene. The CDR3 consists of 16 residues. The germline CDR1 and CDR2 sequences are DFQATT and SNEGSKA (reference sequence). The CDR3: CSARDMSGQGGQPQHF. The CDR3 nucleotides read TGCAGTGCTAGAGATATGTCGGGACAGGGGGGTCAGCCCCAGCATTTT.

The chain combines TRBV18 with TRBJ1-2, with no clear D. The CDR3 spans 14 residues. Trimming left V 2 bases short and J 5 bases short, with 12 bases between. Germline CDR1 and CDR2: KGHSH and LQKENI. In DNA, the CDR3 is TGTGCCAGCTCACCAGGTGCCGACCCGTATGGCTACACCTTC. This encodes CASSPGADPYGYTF.